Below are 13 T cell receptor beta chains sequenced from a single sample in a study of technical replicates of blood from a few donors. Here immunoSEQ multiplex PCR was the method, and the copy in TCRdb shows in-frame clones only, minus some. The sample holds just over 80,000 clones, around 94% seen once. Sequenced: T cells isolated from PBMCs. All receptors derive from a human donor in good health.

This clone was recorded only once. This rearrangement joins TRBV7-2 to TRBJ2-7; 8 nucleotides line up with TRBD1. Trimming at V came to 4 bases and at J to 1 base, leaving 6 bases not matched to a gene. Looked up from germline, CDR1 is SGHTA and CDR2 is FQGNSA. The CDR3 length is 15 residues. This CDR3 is CASSYGTGLSYEQYF. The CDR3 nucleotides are TGTGCCAGCAGCTACGGGACAGGATTATCCTACGAGCAGTACTTC.

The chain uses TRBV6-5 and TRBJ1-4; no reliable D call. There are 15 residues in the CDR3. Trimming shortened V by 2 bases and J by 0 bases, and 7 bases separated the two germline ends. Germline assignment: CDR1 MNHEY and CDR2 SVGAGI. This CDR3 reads CASSYGQTTNEKLFF. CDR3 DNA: TGTGCCAGCAGTTACGGTCAGACAACTAATGAAAAACTGTTTTTT.

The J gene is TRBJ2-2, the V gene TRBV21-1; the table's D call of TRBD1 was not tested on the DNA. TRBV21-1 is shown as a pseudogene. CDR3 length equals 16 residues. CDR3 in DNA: TGTGCCAGCAGCATCCGAACAGGTTATTCCACCGGGGAGCTGTTTTTT. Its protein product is CASSIRTGYSTGELFF.

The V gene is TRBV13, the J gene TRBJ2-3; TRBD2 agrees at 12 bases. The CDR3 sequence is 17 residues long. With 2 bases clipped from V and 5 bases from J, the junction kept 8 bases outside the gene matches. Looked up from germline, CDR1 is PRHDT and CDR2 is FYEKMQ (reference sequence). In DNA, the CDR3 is TGTGCCAGCAGCTTACTAGCGGGAGGGCCACTGGGAGATACGCAGTATTTT. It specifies CASSLLAGGPLGDTQYF.

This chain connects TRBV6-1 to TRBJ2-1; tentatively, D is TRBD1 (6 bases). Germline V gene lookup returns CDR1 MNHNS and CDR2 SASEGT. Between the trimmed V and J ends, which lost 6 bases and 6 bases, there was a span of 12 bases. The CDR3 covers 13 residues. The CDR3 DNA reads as TGTGCCAGCAGAGGTTCAGGGGTCAATGAGCAGTTCTTC. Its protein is CASRGSGVNEQFF.

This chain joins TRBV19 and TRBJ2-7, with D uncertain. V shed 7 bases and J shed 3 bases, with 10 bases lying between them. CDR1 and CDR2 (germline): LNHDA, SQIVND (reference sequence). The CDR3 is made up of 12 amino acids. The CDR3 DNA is TGTGCCAGTATCGGGTTAAACTACGAGCAGTACTTC. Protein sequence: CASIGLNYEQYF.

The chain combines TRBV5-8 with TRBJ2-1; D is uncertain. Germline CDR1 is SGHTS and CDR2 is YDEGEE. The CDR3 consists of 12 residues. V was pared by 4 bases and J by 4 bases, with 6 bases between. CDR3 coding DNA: TGTGCCAGCAGCCGAGCTTACAATGAGCAGTTCTTC. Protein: CASSRAYNEQFF. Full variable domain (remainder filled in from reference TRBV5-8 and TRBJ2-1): EAGVTQSPTHLIKTRGQQATLRCSPISGHTSVYWYQQALGLGLQFLLWYDEGEERNRGNFPPRFSGRQFPNYSSELNVNALELEDSALYLCASSRAYNEQFFGPGTRLTVL.

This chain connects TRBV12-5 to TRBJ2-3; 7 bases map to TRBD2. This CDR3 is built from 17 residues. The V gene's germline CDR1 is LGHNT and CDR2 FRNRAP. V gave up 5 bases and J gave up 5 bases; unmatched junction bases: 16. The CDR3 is CASGDSAAGASIDTQYF. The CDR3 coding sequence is TGTGCTAGTGGTGACTCGGCCGCGGGAGCTTCGATAGATACGCAGTATTTT.

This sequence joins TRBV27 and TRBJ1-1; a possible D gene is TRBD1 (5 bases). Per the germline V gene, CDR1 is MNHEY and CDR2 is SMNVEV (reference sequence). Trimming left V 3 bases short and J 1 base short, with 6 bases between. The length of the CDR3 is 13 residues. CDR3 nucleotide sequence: TGTGCCAGCAGTTTGGGGCGGAACACTGAAGCTTTCTTT. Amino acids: CASSLGRNTEAFF.

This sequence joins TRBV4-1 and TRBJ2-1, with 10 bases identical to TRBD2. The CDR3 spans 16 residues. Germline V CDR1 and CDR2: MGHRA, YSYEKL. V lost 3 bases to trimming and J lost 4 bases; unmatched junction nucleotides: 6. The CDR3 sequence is CASSQPTSGKYNEQFF. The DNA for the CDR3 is TGCGCCAGCAGCCAGCCCACTAGCGGGAAGTACAATGAGCAGTTCTTC.

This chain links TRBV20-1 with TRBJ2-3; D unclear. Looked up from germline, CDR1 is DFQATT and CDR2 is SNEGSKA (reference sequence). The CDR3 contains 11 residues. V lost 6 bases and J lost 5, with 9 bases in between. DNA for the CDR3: TGCAGTGCCGAGATTGTAGATACGCAGTATTTT. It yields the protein CSAEIVDTQYF.

The CDR3 here is CASSQERVDTQYF. The CDR3 DNA is TGCGCCAGCAGCCAAGAACGAGTAGATACGCAGTATTTT. The chain carries TRBV4-1 and TRBJ2-3; no reliable D call. The ends were cut back, 0 bases at V and 5 bases at J, with 6 bases in the middle. The CDR3 spans 13 residues. Per the germline V gene, CDR1 is MGHRA and CDR2 is YSYEKL.

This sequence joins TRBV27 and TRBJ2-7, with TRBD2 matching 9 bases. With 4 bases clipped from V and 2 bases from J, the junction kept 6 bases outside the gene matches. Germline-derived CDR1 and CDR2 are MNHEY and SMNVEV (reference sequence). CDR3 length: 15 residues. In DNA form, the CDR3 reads TGTGCCAGCAGTTGGGGGGCTAGCGGGACCTACGAGCAGTACTTC. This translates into CASSWGASGTYEQYF.